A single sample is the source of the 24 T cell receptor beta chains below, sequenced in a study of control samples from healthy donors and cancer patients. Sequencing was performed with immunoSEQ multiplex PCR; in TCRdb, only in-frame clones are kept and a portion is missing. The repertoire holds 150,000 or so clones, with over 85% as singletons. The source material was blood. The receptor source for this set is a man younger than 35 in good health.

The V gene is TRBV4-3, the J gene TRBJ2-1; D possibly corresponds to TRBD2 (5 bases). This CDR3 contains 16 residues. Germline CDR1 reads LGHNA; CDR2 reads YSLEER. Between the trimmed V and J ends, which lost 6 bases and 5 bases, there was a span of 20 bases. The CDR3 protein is CASRPTSLTHNNEQFF. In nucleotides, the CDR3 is TGCGCCAGCAGGCCCACTAGTCTAACGCACAACAATGAGCAGTTCTTC.

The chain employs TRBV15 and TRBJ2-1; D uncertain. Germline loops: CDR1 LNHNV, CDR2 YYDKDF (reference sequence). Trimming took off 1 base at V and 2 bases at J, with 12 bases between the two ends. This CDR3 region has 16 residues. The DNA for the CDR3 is TGTGCCACCAGCAGAGGAAGTCCTGTACCCTACAATGAGCAGTTCTTC. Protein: CATSRGSPVPYNEQFF.

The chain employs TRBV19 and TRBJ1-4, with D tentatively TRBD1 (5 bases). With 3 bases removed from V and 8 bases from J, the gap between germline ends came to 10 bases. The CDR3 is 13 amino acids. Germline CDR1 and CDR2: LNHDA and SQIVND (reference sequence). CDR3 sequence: CASSIAGKEKLFF. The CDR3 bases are TGTGCCAGTAGTATTGCAGGGAAAGAAAAACTGTTTTTT. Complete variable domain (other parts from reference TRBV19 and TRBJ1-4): DGGITQSPKYLFRKEGQNVTLSCEQNLNHDAMYWYRQDPGQGLRLIYYSQIVNDFQKGDIAEGYSVSREKKESFPLTVTSAQKNPTAFYLCASSIAGKEKLFFGSGTQLSVL.

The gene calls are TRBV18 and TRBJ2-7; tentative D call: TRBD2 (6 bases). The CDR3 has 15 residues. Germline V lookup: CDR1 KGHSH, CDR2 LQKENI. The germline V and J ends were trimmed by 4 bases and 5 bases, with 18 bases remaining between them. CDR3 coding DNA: TGTGCCAGCTCACTAGGGACGGGAGATTTTAACGAGCAGTACTTC. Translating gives CASSLGTGDFNEQYF.

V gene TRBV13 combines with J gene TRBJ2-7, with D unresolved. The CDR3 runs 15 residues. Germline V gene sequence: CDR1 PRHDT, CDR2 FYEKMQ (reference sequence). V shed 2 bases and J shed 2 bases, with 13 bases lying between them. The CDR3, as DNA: TGTGCCAGCAGCTTACTTCGCAAAAACGCCTACGAGCAGTACTTC. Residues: CASSLLRKNAYEQYF.

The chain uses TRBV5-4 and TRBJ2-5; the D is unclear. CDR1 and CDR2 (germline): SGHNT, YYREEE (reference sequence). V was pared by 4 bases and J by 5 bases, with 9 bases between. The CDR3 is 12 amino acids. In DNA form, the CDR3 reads TGTGCCAGCAGCGTCCAAAGGGAGACCCAGTACTTC. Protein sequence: CASSVQRETQYF.

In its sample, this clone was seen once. CDR3 sequence (DNA): TGTGCCAGTAGTATAGGTAGACAGGGATATCAGCCCCAGCATTTT. This codes for CASSIGRQGYQPQHF. The V gene is TRBV19, the J gene TRBJ1-5; 7 bases align to TRBD1. The germline gives CDR1 LNHDA, CDR2 SQIVND (reference sequence). There are 15 residues in the CDR3. V shed 1 base and J 5 bases; nucleotides not matched to a gene: 5.

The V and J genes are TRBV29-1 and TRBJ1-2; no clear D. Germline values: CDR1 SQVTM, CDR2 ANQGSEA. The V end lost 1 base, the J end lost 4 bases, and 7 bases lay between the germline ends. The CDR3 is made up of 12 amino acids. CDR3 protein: CSVEGIGYGYTF. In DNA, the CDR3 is TGCAGCGTTGAAGGGATCGGCTATGGCTACACCTTC.

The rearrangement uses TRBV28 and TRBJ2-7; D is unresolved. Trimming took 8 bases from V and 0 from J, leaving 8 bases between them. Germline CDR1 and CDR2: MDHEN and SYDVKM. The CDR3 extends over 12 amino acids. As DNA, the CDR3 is TGTGCCAGCCAACTAAGCTCCTACGAGCAGTACTTC. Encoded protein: CASQLSSYEQYF.

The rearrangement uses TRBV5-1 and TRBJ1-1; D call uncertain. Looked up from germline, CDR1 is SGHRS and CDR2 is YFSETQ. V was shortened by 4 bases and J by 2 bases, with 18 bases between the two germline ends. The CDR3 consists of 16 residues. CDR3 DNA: TGCGCCAGCAGCCCCCGAGAAGGGCTCACAAACACTGAAGCTTTCTTT. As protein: CASSPREGLTNTEAFF.

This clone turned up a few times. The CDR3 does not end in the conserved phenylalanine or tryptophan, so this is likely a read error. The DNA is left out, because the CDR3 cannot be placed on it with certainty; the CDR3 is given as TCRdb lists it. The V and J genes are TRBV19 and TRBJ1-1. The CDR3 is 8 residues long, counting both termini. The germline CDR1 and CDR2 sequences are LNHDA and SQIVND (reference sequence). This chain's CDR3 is CASSITSG.

The CDR3 coding sequence is TGTGCCAGCCGTCCCGGCGATAGAGGTCAGCCCCAGCATTTT. Translating gives CASRPGDRGQPQHF. V usage is TRBV28 and J usage is TRBJ1-5; D gene ambiguous. V shed 8 bases and J shed 6 bases, with 17 bases lying between them. The CDR3 sequence is 14 residues long. Germline CDR1 is MDHEN and CDR2 is SYDVKM. The full variable domain, in which reference TRBV28 and TRBJ1-5 provide the parts outside the CDR3, is DVKVTQSSRYLVKRTGEKVFLECVQDMDHENMFWYRQDPGLGLRLIYFSYDVKMKEKGDIPEGYSVSREKKERFSLILESASTNQTSMYLCASRPGDRGQPQHFGDGTRLSIL.

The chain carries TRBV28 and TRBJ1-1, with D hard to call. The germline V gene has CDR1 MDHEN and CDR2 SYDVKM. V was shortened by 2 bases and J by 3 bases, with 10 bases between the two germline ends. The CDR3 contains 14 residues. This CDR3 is CASSLSLAHTEAFF. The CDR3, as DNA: TGTGCCAGCAGTTTAAGCCTGGCGCACACTGAAGCTTTCTTT.

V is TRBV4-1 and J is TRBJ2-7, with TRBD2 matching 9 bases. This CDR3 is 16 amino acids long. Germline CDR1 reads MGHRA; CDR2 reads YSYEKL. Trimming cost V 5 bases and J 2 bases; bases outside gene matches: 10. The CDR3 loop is CASSLASGNKAYEQYF. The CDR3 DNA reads TGCGCCAGCAGCTTGGCTAGCGGGAACAAGGCCTACGAGCAGTACTTC.

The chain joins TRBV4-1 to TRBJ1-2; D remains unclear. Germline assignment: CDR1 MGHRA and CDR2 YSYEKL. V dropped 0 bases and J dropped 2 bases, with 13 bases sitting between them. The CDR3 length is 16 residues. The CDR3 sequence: CASSQDPGTVNYGYTF. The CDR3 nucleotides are TGCGCCAGCAGCCAAGATCCCGGCACGGTGAACTATGGCTACACCTTC.

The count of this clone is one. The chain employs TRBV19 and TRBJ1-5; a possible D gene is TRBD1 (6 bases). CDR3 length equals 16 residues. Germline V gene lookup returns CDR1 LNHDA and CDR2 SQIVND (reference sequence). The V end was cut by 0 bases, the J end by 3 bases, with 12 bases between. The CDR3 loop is CASSIDQDSYNQPQHF. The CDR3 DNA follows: TGTGCCAGTAGTATAGATCAGGACAGCTACAATCAGCCCCAGCATTTT.

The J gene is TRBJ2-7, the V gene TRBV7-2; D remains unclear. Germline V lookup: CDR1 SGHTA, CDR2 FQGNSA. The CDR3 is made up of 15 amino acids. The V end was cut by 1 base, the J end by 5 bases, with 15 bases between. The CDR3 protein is CASSLGAHDTNEQYF. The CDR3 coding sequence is TGTGCCAGCAGCTTAGGGGCACACGACACGAACGAGCAGTACTTC.

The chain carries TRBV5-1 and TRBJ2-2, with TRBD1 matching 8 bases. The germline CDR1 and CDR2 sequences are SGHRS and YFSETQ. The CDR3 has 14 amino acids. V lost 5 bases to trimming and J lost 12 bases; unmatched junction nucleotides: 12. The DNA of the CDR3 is TGCGCCAGCAGGGAGTCAGGGGGCAGGGAAAAGCTGTTTTTT. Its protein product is CASRESGGREKLFF.

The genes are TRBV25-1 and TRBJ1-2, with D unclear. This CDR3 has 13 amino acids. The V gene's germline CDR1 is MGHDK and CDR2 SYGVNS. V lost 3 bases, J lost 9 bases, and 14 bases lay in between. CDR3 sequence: CASSDLVLLSYTF. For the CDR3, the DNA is TGTGCCAGCAGTGACCTGGTCCTTCTCAGCTACACCTTC.

DNA of the CDR3: TGTGCCAGCCGCCAGGCTGGAAACACCATATATTTT. Translation: CASRQAGNTIYF. The gene calls are TRBV6-5 and TRBJ1-3; D gene uncertain. This CDR3 spans 12 amino acids. Trimming cost V 8 bases and J 2 bases, with 7 bases left between them. Germline loops: CDR1 MNHEY, CDR2 SVGAGI.

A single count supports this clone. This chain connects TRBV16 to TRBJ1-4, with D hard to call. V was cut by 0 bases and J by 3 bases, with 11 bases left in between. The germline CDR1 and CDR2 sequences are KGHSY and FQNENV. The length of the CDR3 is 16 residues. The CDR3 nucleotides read TGTGCCAGCAGCCAATCCCAGAGGGCGGCTAATGAAAAACTGTTTTTT. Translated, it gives CASSQSQRAANEKLFF.

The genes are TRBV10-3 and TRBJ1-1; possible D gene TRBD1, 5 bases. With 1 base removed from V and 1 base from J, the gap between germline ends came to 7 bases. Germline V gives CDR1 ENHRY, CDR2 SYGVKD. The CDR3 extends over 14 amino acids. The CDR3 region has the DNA TGTGCCATCAGTGAGTGGGGGAGGAACACTGAAGCTTTCTTT. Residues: CAISEWGRNTEAFF.

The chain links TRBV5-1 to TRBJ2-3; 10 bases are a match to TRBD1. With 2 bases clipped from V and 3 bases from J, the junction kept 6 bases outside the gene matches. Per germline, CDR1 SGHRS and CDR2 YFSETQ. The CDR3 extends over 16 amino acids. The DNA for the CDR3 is TGCGCCAGCAGCTTAGGCGACAGGGGGCGGACAGATACGCAGTATTTT. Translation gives CASSLGDRGRTDTQYF.

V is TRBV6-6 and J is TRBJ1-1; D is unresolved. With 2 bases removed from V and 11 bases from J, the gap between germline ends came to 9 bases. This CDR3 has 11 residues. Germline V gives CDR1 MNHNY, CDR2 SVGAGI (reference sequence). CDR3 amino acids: CASSYGFWAFF. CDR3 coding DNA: TGTGCCAGCAGTTACGGATTTTGGGCTTTCTTT.